This T cell receptor (beta chain) emerged from a study of post-analysis software for immune sequencing data. Incorporated into the TCR beta cDNA libraries were unique molecular identifiers, which served to reduce PCR and sequencing biases. Roughly 470,000 cDNA molecules came from about 1 to 10 million T cells. One entry per CDR3 protein, called by TCRdb with MiXCR from the PCR reads. The repertoire includes 800,000 to 950,000 distinct CDR3 sequences, roughly 58% of them detected once, and approximately 4.4% sits in the top ten. General study points: Patients with multiple sclerosis recorded significantly lower normalized Chao1 diversity than controls, the study found. Five TRBV segments, including TRBV5-6, TRBV5-1 and TRBV20-1, were more frequent in patients than controls. Same-batch preparations were strongly co-clustered by F measure.

The CDR3 is 16 amino acids. The germline V gene has CDR1 KGHSH and CDR2 LQKENI. Unmatched junction bases numbered 4, after V lost 2 bases and J lost 0 bases. A word on this clonotype: Antigen unknown.

This clonotype was obtained from a girl aged 10 to 17 with multiple sclerosis. The specimen was blood. The chain couples TRBV18 to TRBJ2-1; 7 bases fit TRBD1. The CDR3 nucleotides read TGTGCCAGCTCACCAAGGGGGCCCAGCTCCTACAATGAGCAGTTCTTC. As protein: CASSPRGPSSYNEQFF.